A selection of T cell receptor beta chains follows, all from one sample in a study of blood T cell repertoires in COVID-19. Produced via immunoSEQ multiplex PCR; TCRdb's table is partial and in-frame only. The repertoire has 150,000 to 200,000 clones, 80% to 95% of them found once; the top ten carry roughly 4.8%. The sequenced material came from peripheral blood. The receptors derive from a woman aged 45 to 65 with acute or convalescent COVID-19. Both conserved end residues are part of each CDR3. The order of the fields is CDR3 protein, J gene, V gene.

CASSIRTSGRDEQFF,TRBJ2-1,TRBV2
CASGTSELEQFF,TRBJ2-1,TRBV27
CASSVGQGVNNEQFF,TRBJ2-1,TRBV9
CASSQRGRTEAFF,TRBJ1-1,TRBV4-2
CASSSGGGRPSSGNTIYF,TRBJ1-3,TRBV7-9
CASSSGTGNTEAFF,TRBJ1-1,TRBV7-8
CASSRQNTGELFF,TRBJ2-2,TRBV10-1
CASSGSSYSGNTIYF,TRBJ1-3,TRBV28
CASSGSLGELNEQFF,TRBJ2-1,TRBV10-1
CAWSPDPGGTDTQYF,TRBJ2-3,TRBV30
CASSFSQIYEQYF,TRBJ2-7,TRBV6-2/TRBV6-3
CASSLDPRTAAYEQYF,TRBJ2-7,TRBV5-1
CASRHSGSNYNEQFF,TRBJ2-1,TRBV5-4
CASSLGGGYEQYF,TRBJ2-7,TRBV27
CASSDLREEAFF,TRBJ1-1,TRBV10-2
CASSTTGQGAVGGYTF,TRBJ1-2,TRBV5-5
CASSLVSGSKDEQFF,TRBJ2-1,TRBV3-1/TRBV3-2
CASSVNLGDEQFF,TRBJ2-1,TRBV5-1
CASSTGVNEQFF,TRBJ2-1,TRBV2
CASSKGQGATNEKLFF,TRBJ1-4,TRBV5-1
CASSRRQGGEKLFF,TRBJ1-4,TRBV14
CASSALAGGDEQFF,TRBJ2-1,TRBV6-2/TRBV6-3
CASSGDPAGEQYF,TRBJ2-7,TRBV25-1
CASSPAQGDNGYTF,TRBJ1-2,TRBV18
CASRPDSPSGQPQHF,TRBJ1-5,TRBV27
CASSPGTGSYEQYF,TRBJ2-7,TRBV6-5
CAIRMGQGALRGNTGELFF,TRBJ2-2,TRBV10-3
CASSFQYTQYF,TRBJ2-3,TRBV12-3/TRBV12-4
CASSQGVGRGGYTF,TRBJ1-2,TRBV4-3
CAWKRGGGYTF,TRBJ1-2,TRBV30
CASSLGWVGGALNNQPQHF,TRBJ1-5,TRBV28
CASSYRSFATNEKLFF,TRBJ1-4,TRBV27
CASRDRGPYNEQFF,TRBJ2-1,TRBV2
CATSDPDRVQFF,TRBJ2-1,TRBV24-1
CASSLGTGEGNTEAFF,TRBJ1-1,TRBV9
CASNPGGTEAFF,TRBJ1-1,TRBV10-2
CASSLGGQPGRETQYF,TRBJ2-5,TRBV5-1
CASSLTGDTEAFF,TRBJ1-1,TRBV19
CASSFDSSIYLNYGYTF,TRBJ1-2,TRBV28
CASSLRQGSEQYF,TRBJ2-7,TRBV2
CASSQESLSYEQYF,TRBJ2-7,TRBV4-1
CASSESGVYGYTF,TRBJ1-2,TRBV6-1
CATSVRSGTQYF,TRBJ2-3,TRBV24-1
CSVELSGRADGELFF,TRBJ2-2,TRBV29-1
CASSQDLSGRTQYF,TRBJ2-7,TRBV4-1
CASREGGLLNEQFF,TRBJ2-1,TRBV6-5